Shown below are 15 T cell receptor beta chains from a single sample sequenced in a study of blood T cell repertoires in COVID-19. Some clones are missing from TCRdb's copy, which holds only in-frame ones; the method was immunoSEQ multiplex PCR. The sample gives some 150,000 clones, about 85% of which show up once; about 4% is in the top ten. What was sequenced was peripheral blood. These receptors were obtained from an older woman with active or convalescent COVID-19.

V gene TRBV5-1 combines with J gene TRBJ1-4, with D perhaps TRBD1 (6 bases). V lost 1 base and J lost 3, with 10 bases in between. The germline V gene has CDR1 SGHRS and CDR2 YFSETQ. The CDR3 loop spans 15 amino acids. CDR3 in amino acids: CASSLTGTPNEKLFF. The CDR3, as DNA: TGCGCCAGCAGCTTGACAGGGACACCTAATGAAAAACTGTTTTTT.

This clone showed up just once. The chain has TRBV5-1 and TRBJ2-7; D is unresolved. CDR3 length equals 13 residues. V lost 0 bases to trimming and J lost 3 bases, with 7 bases between them. Germline V CDR1 and CDR2: SGHRS, YFSETQ. CDR3 bases: TGCGCCAGCAGCTTGGAGAACAGCTACGAGCAGTACTTC. Translated: CASSLENSYEQYF. Using reference TRBV5-1 and TRBJ2-7 for the parts outside the CDR3, the full variable domain is KAGVTQTPRYLIKTRGQQVTLSCSPISGHRSVSWYQQTPGQGLQFLFEYFSETQRNKGNFPGRFSGRQFSNSRSEMNVSTLELGDSALYLCASSLENSYEQYFGPGTRLTVT.

The chain uses TRBV6-2 or TRBV6-3 and TRBJ2-1; D could derive from TRBD1 or TRBD2 (5 bases each). The CDR3 extends over 13 amino acids. Trimming took off 6 bases at V and 1 base at J, with 7 bases between the two ends. Germline assignment: CDR1 MNHEY and CDR2 SVGEGT. The CDR3 DNA is TGTGCCAGCAGCGGGGCGTCCTACAATGAGCAGTTCTTC. This translates into CASSGASYNEQFF.

V usage is TRBV19 and J usage is TRBJ2-7, with a tentative D call TRBD1 (6 bases). There are 16 residues in the CDR3. The germline V gene has CDR1 LNHDA and CDR2 SQIVND (reference sequence). With 0 bases removed from V and 6 bases from J, the gap between germline ends came to 18 bases. In DNA form, the CDR3 reads TGTGCCAGTAGTATAGATCTTCGGCAGGGGTTTGGCGAGCAGTACTTC. The encoded protein is CASSIDLRQGFGEQYF. The full variable domain, in which reference TRBV19 and TRBJ2-7 provide the parts outside the CDR3, is DGGITQSPKYLFRKEGQNVTLSCEQNLNHDAMYWYRQDPGQGLRLIYYSQIVNDFQKGDIAEGYSVSREKKESFPLTVTSAQKNPTAFYLCASSIDLRQGFGEQYFGPGTRLTVT.

V is TRBV7-9 and J is TRBJ1-5; D remains unclear. This CDR3 comprises 15 residues. With 8 bases removed from V and 0 bases from J, the gap between germline ends came to 14 bases. Germline V gene lookup returns CDR1 SEHNR and CDR2 FQNEAQ (reference sequence). The CDR3 bases are TGTGCCAGCTCCTTCGGGGAGAATAGCAATCAGCCCCAGCATTTT. As protein: CASSFGENSNQPQHF.

This rearrangement joins TRBV19 to TRBJ2-6; D is possibly TRBD2 (5 bases). This CDR3 has 16 amino acids. Germline V gene data show CDR1 as LNHDA and CDR2 as SQIVND (reference sequence). V lost 2 bases to trimming and J lost 2 bases, with 10 bases between them. The CDR3 DNA sequence: TGTGCCAGTAGTATAAGGACTCCGACTGGGGCCAACGTCCTGACTTTC. Amino acid sequence: CASSIRTPTGANVLTF.

The gene calls are TRBV3-1 (or the pseudogene TRBV3-2) and TRBJ2-3; TRBD2 might be the D (5 bases). From germline, CDR1 is LGHDT and CDR2 YNNKEL (reference sequence). The CDR3 extends over 13 amino acids. Trimming removed 1 base at V and 11 bases at J, with 13 bases between. The CDR3 sequence is CASSQVSGNQQYF. CDR3 DNA sequence: TGTGCCAGCAGCCAAGTTTCGGGAAACCAGCAGTATTTT.

The V gene is TRBV6-6, the J gene TRBJ1-5; D is unclear. CDR3 length: 14 amino acids. Trimming removed 0 bases from V and 8 bases from J, with 11 bases in between. The germline CDR1 and CDR2 sequences are MNHNY and SVGAGI (reference sequence). CDR3 residues: CASSYSGRAEPQHF. Here the CDR3 DNA reads TGTGCCAGCAGTTACTCGGGGAGGGCAGAGCCCCAGCATTTT.

The gene calls are TRBV19 and TRBJ2-5, with TRBD2 identical over 11 bases. Unmatched junction bases numbered 13, after V lost 9 bases and J lost 4 bases. CDR3 length: 16 amino acids. Per the germline V gene, CDR1 is LNHDA and CDR2 is SQIVND (reference sequence). CDR3 loop: CASSTSGGLMGETQYF. The CDR3 DNA is TGTGCCAGCTCCACTAGCGGGGGCCTTATGGGAGAGACCCAGTACTTC.

The chain employs TRBV9 and TRBJ1-1, with 7 nucleotides matching TRBD1. After removal of 1 base from V and 4 bases from J, the junction contained 1 base not matched to a gene. The CDR3 is 13 residues long. Germline CDR1 reads SGDLS; CDR2 reads YYNGEE. The CDR3 here is CASSVQGGTEAFF. The CDR3 DNA reads TGTGCCAGCAGCGTACAGGGGGGCACTGAAGCTTTCTTT.

The chain combines TRBV9 with TRBJ1-4, with D possibly being TRBD1 (6 bases). The CDR3 runs to 14 residues. Trimming shortened V by 6 bases and J by 3 bases, and 12 bases separated the two germline ends. The V gene's germline CDR1 is SGDLS and CDR2 YYNGEE. The CDR3 DNA is TGTGCCAGCAACCTCGGACAGCCTAATGAAAAACTGTTTTTT. It is translated as CASNLGQPNEKLFF.

This clone has just one count. This CDR3 is CASSRTGAIEQFF. In DNA, the CDR3 is TGTGCCAGTAGTAGAACTGGAGCAATTGAGCAGTTCTTC. The rearrangement joins TRBV19 to TRBJ2-1; D call uncertain. V was trimmed by 4 bases and J by 9 bases, leaving 13 bases between them. Per the germline V gene, CDR1 is LNHDA and CDR2 is SQIVND (reference sequence). The CDR3 consists of 13 residues.

The CDR3 bases are TGTGCCAGCAGCCATAGCGGGGGGGATCAGGGTGAGCAGTTCTTC. It codes for CASSHSGGDQGEQFF. V is TRBV7-9 and J is TRBJ2-1, with TRBD2 identical over 11 bases. The V and J ends lost 5 bases and 9 bases, in that order; junction bases with no gene match: 9. The CDR3 sequence is 15 residues long. Germline loops: CDR1 SEHNR, CDR2 FQNEAQ (reference sequence).

The chain links TRBV12-3 or TRBV12-4 to TRBJ1-2; D may be TRBD1 (5 bases). Trimming left V 1 base short and J 13 bases short, with 16 bases between. The length of the CDR3 is 13 residues. CDR3 bases: TGTGCCAGCAGTTTAGGCGGGACCTCGGCTTTCACCTTC. It codes for CASSLGGTSAFTF.

The chain recombines TRBV6-4 with TRBJ1-2, with 7 bases identical to TRBD1. Germline CDR1 MRHNA, CDR2 SNTAGT. CDR3 length: 13 amino acids. V was clipped by 6 bases and J by 6 bases; unmatched bases: 7. The chain's CDR3 is CASRSTQGHGYTF. The CDR3 nucleotides are TGTGCCAGCAGAAGTACACAGGGGCATGGCTACACCTTC.